This T cell receptor (beta chain) derives from a study of T cell responses to AZD1222 COVID-19 vaccine. This CDR3 region has 15 residues. Trimming at V came to 2 bases and at J to 7 bases, leaving 7 bases not matched to a gene. CDR1 and CDR2 (germline): LGHNA, YSLEER. Profiled with immunoSEQ multiplex PCR; TCRdb holds only in-frame clones, not every one. There are roughly 75,000 clones in the sample; about nine tenths occur only once, and more than 15% lies in the top ten. The sequencing used peripheral blood, collected 28 days after the second AZD1222 dose. This chain connects TRBV4-3 to TRBJ2-1; 8 nucleotides agree with TRBD1. The source of this sequence is an adult who received the AZD1222 COVID-19 vaccine. As DNA, the CDR3 is TGCGCCAGCAGCCAAAGTTGGCAGGGGGCTAATGAGCAGTTCTTC. Translated, it gives CASSQSWQGANEQFF.